This T cell receptor beta chain was observed in a study of CD8 T cells in Susac syndrome. V dropped 3 bases and J dropped 7 bases, with 10 bases sitting between them. The germline V gene has CDR1 LGHDT and CDR2 YNNKEL (reference sequence). The CDR3 spans 14 residues. From blood CD8+ and CD4+ T cells, TCR beta sequences were generated. In regard to this clonotype: Its antigen is not known.

Study observations and caveats: CD4+ T cell repertoires in Susac syndrome lacked clonal expansion.

RNA in amounts of roughly 0.5 to 1 ug was reverse transcribed with random hexamers. The method of amplification for TCR beta CDR3 was immunoSEQ multiplex PCR, covering 54 Vbeta and 13 Jbeta. TCRdb passed the immunoSEQ multiplex PCR reads through MiXCR, listing each CDR3 protein once. The sample consists of under 95,000 distinct CDR3 sequences, over 90% of them appearing once. The J gene is TRBJ1-6, the V gene TRBV3-1, with a possible D match to TRBD1 (6 bases). The specimen sequenced was CD4+ T cells from PBMCs. The receptor's source is a human donor with Susac syndrome. DNA of the CDR3: TGTGCCAGCAGCCAGGGGGCTGGGAATTCACCCCTCCACTTT. Its protein is CASSQGAGNSPLHF. Variable domain in full (rest from reference TRBV3-1 and TRBJ1-6): DTAVSQTPKYLVTQMGNDKSIKCEQNLGHDTMYWYKQDSKKFLKIMFSYNNKELIINETVPNRFSPKSPDKAHLNLHINSLELGDSAVYFCASSQGAGNSPLHFGNGTRLTVT.